The rows below give T cell receptor beta chains drawn from one sample of a study of blood T cell repertoires in COVID-19. Generated by immunoSEQ multiplex PCR, the TCRdb table keeps only in-frame clones and is missing some. The profile shows about 220,000 clones, over 75% of them singletons. The source material was peripheral blood. The source is a human donor in a cohort sampled during active COVID-19. Each CDR3 is given with its conserved first and last residue. Expanded clones get a size class; other rows say once, few or many, or leave the size out.

NA	TRBV5-4	TRBJ2-5	CASSLVRDQETQYF
once	TRBV7-9	TRBJ2-1	CASSLSGGPYNEQFF
NA	TRBV7-2	TRBJ2-3	CASRVAGVSTDTQYF
NA	TRBV28	TRBJ2-5	CASSLALQETQYF
NA	TRBV11-3	TRBJ1-2	CASSLAHPGQGLHNYGYTF
NA	TRBV19	TRBJ2-5	CASDRGPGGTQYF
NA	TRBV28	TRBJ2-1	CASSLGGLAGFGEQFF
NA	TRBV14	TRBJ2-1	CASSQDLSRDEQFF
NA	TRBV6-5	TRBJ2-7	CASGDRVWEQYF
once	TRBV6-5	TRBJ2-5	CASSITGYQETQYF
NA	TRBV19	TRBJ2-3	CASSISRDTQYF
NA	TRBV6-5	TRBJ1-5	CASSPVGGGNQPQHF
NA	TRBV19	TRBJ2-2	CASSISVNTGELFF
few	TRBV7-6	TRBJ1-3	CASSLNQGNTGNTIYF
NA	TRBV19	TRBJ1-5	CASSIGYFGGEYQPQHF
NA	TRBV7-2	TRBJ2-7	CASSSLAGSEQYF
NA	TRBV27	TRBJ2-5	CASSLGGTAQETQYF
once	TRBV10-3	TRBJ2-4	CAISEFLAGGAKNIQYF
NA	TRBV5-1	TRBJ2-2	CASKQGTGGSGELFF
NA	TRBV21-1	TRBJ1-2	CASSKRGRDSYTF
NA	TRBV7-2	TRBJ1-2	CASSGGRGRDVFGYTF
NA	TRBV4-1	TRBJ1-2	CASSYRTANGYGYTF